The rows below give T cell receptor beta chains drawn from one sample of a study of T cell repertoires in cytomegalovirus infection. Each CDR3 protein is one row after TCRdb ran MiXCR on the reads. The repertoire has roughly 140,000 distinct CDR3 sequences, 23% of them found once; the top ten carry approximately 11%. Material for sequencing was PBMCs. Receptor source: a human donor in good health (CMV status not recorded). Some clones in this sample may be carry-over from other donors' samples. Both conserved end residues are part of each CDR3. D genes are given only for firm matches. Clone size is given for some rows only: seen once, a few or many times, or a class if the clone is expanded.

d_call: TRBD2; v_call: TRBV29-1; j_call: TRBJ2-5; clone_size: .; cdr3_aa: CSVEPLAGLETQYF; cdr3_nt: TGCAGCGTTGAGCCCCTAGCGGGATTGGAGACCCAGTACTTC
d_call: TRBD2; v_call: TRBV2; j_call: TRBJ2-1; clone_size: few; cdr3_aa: CASSWTSGSYEQFF; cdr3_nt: TGTGCCAGCAGTTGGACTAGCGGGAGCTATGAGCAGTTCTTC
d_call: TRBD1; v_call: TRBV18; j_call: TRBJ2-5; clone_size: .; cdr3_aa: CASSQGAEETQYF; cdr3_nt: TGTGCCAGCTCACAGGGGGCGGAGGAGACCCAGTACTTC
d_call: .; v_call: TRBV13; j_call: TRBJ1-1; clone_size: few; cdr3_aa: CASSREGIEAFF; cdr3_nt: TGTGCCAGCAGTCGAGAGGGGATCGAGGCTTTCTTT
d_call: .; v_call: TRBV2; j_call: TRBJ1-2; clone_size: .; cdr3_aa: CASSESRNYGYTF; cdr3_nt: TGTGCCAGCAGTGAGAGCCGAAACTATGGCTACACCTTC
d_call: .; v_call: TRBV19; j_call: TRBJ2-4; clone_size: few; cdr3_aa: CASSRRTIDSKNIQYF; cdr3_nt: TGTGCCAGTAGTAGAAGAACTATAGACTCCAAAAACATTCAGTACTTC
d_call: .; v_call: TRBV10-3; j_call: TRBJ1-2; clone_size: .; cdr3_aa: CAITGDNYGYTF; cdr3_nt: TGTGCCATCACGGGAGATAACTATGGCTACACCTTC
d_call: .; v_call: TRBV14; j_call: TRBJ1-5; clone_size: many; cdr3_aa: CASSQDRGWSNQPQHF; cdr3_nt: TGTGCCAGCAGCCAAGACCGGGGATGGAGCAATCAGCCCCAGCATTTT
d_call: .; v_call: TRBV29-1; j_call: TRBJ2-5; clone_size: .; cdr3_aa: CSVGPARTQYF; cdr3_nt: TGCAGCGTTGGACCGGCCCGGACCCAGTACTTC
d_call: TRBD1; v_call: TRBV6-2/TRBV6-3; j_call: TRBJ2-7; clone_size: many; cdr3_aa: CASSSGQGFHEQYF; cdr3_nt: TGTGCCAGCAGTTCTGGACAGGGATTCCACGAGCAGTACTTC
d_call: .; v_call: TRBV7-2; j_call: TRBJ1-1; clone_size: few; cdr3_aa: CASSAQGYTEAFF; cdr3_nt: TGTGCCAGCAGCGCACAGGGTTACACTGAAGCTTTCTTT
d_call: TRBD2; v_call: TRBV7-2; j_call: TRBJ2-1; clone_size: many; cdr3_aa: CASSPIGLAGSKRSNEQFF; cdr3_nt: TGTGCCAGCAGTCCTATCGGGCTAGCGGGGAGTAAACGCTCAAATGAGCAGTTCTTC
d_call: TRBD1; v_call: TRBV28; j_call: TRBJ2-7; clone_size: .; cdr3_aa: CASLTGGYEQYF; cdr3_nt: TGTGCCAGCCTAACAGGGGGCTACGAGCAGTACTTC
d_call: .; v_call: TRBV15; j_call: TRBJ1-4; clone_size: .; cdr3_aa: CATSTGLFNEKQFF; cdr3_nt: TGTGCCACCAGCACAGGACTGTTTAATGAAAAACAGTTTTTT
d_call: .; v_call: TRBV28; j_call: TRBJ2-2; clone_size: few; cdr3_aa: CASSSIGGTGELFF; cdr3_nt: TGTGCCAGCAGTTCGATTGGGGGAACCGGGGAGCTGTTTTTT
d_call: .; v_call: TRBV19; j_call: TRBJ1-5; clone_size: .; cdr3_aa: CASSIRGEPQHF; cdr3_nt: TGTGCCAGTAGTATCCGCGGGGAGCCCCAGCATTTT
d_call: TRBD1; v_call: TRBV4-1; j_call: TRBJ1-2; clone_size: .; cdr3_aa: CASSQTGGHYGYTF; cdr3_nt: TGCGCCAGCAGCCAAACAGGGGGGCACTATGGCTACACCTTC
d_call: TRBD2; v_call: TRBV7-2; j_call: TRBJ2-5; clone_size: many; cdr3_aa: CASSGGSGGGLWTQYF; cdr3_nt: TGTGCCAGCAGCGGGGGTAGCGGGGGGGGCCTGTGGACCCAGTACTTC
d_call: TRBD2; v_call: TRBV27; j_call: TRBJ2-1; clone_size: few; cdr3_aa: CASSPSGSFVEQFF; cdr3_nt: TGTGCCAGCAGCCCTAGCGGGAGTTTCGTTGAGCAGTTCTTC
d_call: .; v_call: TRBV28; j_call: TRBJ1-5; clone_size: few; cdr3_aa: CASSLYAGRGNQPQHF; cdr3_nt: TGTGCCAGCAGTTTATATGCGGGCAGGGGAAATCAGCCCCAGCATTTT
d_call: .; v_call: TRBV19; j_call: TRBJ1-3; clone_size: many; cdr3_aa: CASSPEGRGYTIYF; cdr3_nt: TGTGCCAGTAGCCCGGAGGGAAGGGGTTACACCATATATTTT
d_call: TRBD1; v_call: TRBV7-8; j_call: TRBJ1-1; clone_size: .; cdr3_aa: CASSLTGTGNTEAFF; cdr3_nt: TGTGCCAGCAGCTTAACAGGGACAGGGAACACTGAAGCTTTCTTT
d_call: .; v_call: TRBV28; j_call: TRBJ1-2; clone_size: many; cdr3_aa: CASSFASRGYGYTF; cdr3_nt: TGTGCCAGCAGTTTCGCCTCCCGAGGGTATGGCTACACCTTC
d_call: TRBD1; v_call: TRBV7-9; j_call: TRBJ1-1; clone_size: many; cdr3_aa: CASTDRDSNTEAFF; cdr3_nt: TGTGCCAGCACCGACAGGGATTCGAACACTGAAGCTTTCTTT
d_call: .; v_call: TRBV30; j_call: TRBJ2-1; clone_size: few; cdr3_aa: CAWSRNHYNEQFF; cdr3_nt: TGTGCCTGGAGTCGGAACCACTACAATGAGCAGTTCTTC
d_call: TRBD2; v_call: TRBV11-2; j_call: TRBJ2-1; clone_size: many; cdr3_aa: CASSYRAGAGIDEQFF; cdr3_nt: TGTGCCAGCAGCTACAGAGCGGGGGCAGGTATCGATGAGCAGTTCTTC
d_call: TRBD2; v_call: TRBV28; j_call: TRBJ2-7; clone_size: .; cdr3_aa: CASSSRLQSSGKSSYEQYF; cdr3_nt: TGTGCCAGCAGCTCTCGGCTTCAATCAAGCGGGAAAAGCTCCTACGAGCAGTACTTC
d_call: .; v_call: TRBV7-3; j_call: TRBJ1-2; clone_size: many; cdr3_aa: CASSKDRGGASGYTF; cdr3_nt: TGTGCCAGCAGCAAAGACCGGGGAGGGGCAAGTGGCTACACCTTC
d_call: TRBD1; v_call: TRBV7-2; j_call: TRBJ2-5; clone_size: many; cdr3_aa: CASSLGGGASQTQYF; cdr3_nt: TGTGCCAGCAGCTTAGGAGGGGGCGCAAGTCAGACCCAGTACTTC
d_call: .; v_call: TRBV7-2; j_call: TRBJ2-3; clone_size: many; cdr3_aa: CASSLSELDTQYF; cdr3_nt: TGTGCCAGCAGCCTTTCAGAGTTGGATACGCAGTATTTT
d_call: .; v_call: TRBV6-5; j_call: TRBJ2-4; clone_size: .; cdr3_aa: CASRGPVVEHF; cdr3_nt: TGTGCCAGCCGGGGCCCAGTGGTGGAGCACTTC
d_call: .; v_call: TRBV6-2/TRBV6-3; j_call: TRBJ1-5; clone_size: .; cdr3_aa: CASSRTENNQPQHF; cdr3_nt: TGTGCCAGCAGTCGGACAGAAAACAATCAGCCCCAGCATTTT
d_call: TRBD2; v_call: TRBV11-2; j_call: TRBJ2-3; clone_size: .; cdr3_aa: CASSLVLQDISSSGGGLTDTQYF; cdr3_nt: TGTGCCAGCAGCTTAGTTCTCCAGGATATTAGCTCATCCGGCGGGGGGTTGACAGATACGCAGTATTTT
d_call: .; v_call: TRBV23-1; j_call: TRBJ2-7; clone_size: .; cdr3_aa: CASSLRVKDPYEQYF; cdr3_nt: TGCGCCAGCAGTCTCAGGGTGAAGGACCCCTACGAGCAGTACTTC
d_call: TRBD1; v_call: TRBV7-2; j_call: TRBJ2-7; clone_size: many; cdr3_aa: CASSFSGTGKNEQYF; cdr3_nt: TGTGCCAGCAGCTTTTCCGGGACAGGGAAGAACGAGCAGTACTTC
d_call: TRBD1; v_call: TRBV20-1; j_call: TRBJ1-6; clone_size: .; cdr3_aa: CSARSETGANSPLHF; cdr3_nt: TGCAGTGCTAGGTCGGAGACAGGGGCAAATTCACCCCTCCACTTT
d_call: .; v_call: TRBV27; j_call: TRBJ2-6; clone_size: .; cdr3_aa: CASSIGRSGANVLTF; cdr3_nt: TGTGCCAGCAGTATCGGACGTTCTGGGGCCAACGTCCTGACTTTC
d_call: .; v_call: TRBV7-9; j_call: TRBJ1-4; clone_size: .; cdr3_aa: CASSSDRGAAGFEKLFF; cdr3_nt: TGTGCCAGCAGCTCGGATCGGGGGGCCGCGGGCTTCGAAAAACTGTTTTTT
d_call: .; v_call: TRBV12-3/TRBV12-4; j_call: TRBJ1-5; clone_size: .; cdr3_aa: CASSRTEGNQPHHF; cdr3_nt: TGTGCCAGCAGCCGGACAGAGGGCAATCAGCCCCATCATTTT
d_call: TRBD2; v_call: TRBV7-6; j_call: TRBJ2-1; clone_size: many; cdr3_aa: CASSLTERLAGDDEQFF; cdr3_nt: TGTGCCAGCAGCTTGACAGAAAGACTAGCGGGAGACGATGAGCAGTTCTTC
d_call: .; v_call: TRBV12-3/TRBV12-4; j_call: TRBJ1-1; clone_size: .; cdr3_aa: CASSLRPGVTEAFF; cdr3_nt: TGTGCCAGCAGTTTAAGGCCAGGGGTGACTGAAGCTTTCTTT
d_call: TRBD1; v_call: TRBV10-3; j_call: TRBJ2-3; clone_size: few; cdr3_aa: CAISAAPGQGLTDTQYF; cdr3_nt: TGTGCCATCAGTGCCGCACCGGGACAGGGGCTAACAGATACGCAGTATTTT
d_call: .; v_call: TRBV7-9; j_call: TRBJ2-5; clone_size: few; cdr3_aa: CASSFRSVGYQETQYF; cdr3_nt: TGTGCCAGCAGCTTTCGGTCCGTGGGATACCAAGAGACCCAGTACTTC
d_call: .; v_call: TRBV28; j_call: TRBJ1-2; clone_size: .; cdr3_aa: CASSFVGQNYGYTF; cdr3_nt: TGTGCCAGCAGTTTCGTAGGACAGAACTATGGCTACACCTTC
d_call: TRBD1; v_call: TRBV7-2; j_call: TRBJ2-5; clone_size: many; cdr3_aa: CASSLHGTGGQWTQYF; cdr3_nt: TGTGCCAGCAGCTTACATGGGACAGGGGGCCAGTGGACCCAGTACTTC
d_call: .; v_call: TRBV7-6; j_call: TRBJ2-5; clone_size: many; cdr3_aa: CASSLFGETQYF; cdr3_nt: TGTGCCAGCAGCTTATTTGGAGAGACCCAGTACTTC